These T cell receptor beta chains were read from a single sample in a study of CD8+ T cells in alopecia areata. The protocol was immunoSEQ multiplex PCR, while the TCRdb copy is restricted to in-frame clones and leaves out a portion. The sample records about 150,000 clones, 47% being singletons. Sequenced sample: CD4+ T cells sorted from blood. Receptor source: a human donor with alopecia areata. Each CDR3 is given with its conserved first and last residue. A D gene is named only where the DNA matches it firmly. A row's size may be missing; if present it is once, few, many or a size class.

j_gene: TRBJ2-7; d_gene: TRBD2; v_gene: TRBV29-1; abundance: few; CDR3aa: CSIREAGLYEQYF; CDR3nt: TGCAGCATACGGGAGGCAGGGCTCTACGAGCAGTACTTC
j_gene: TRBJ1-2; d_gene: -; v_gene: TRBV30; abundance: -; CDR3aa: CAWIGSNYGYTF; CDR3nt: TGTGCCTGGATAGGCAGTAACTATGGCTACACCTTC
j_gene: TRBJ2-3; d_gene: -; v_gene: TRBV7-6; abundance: few; CDR3aa: CASSLVPGRADTQYF; CDR3nt: TGTGCCAGCAGCTTAGTCCCGGGGCGGGCAGATACGCAGTATTTT
j_gene: TRBJ2-7; d_gene: -; v_gene: TRBV29-1; abundance: -; CDR3aa: CSVVQDPAYEQYF; CDR3nt: TGCAGCGTTGTGCAGGATCCGGCCTACGAGCAGTACTTC
j_gene: TRBJ2-1; d_gene: -; v_gene: TRBV28; abundance: many; CDR3aa: CASSLTYVQFF; CDR3nt: TGTGCCAGCAGTTTGACGTATGTGCAGTTCTTC
j_gene: TRBJ2-2; d_gene: -; v_gene: TRBV9; abundance: -; CDR3aa: CASSVRFSGELFF; CDR3nt: TGTGCCAGCAGCGTACGATTTTCCGGGGAGCTGTTTTTT
j_gene: TRBJ2-2; d_gene: TRBD1; v_gene: TRBV28; abundance: -; CDR3aa: CASSLHPGQGNTGELFF; CDR3nt: TGTGCCAGCAGTTTACATCCGGGACAGGGGAACACCGGGGAGCTGTTTTTT
j_gene: TRBJ1-2; d_gene: -; v_gene: TRBV5-1; abundance: -; CDR3aa: CASSNSREYGYTF; CDR3nt: TGCGCCAGCAGCAATTCCCGGGAGTATGGCTACACCTTC
j_gene: TRBJ1-2; d_gene: -; v_gene: TRBV19; abundance: few; CDR3aa: CASLKNSGYGYTF; CDR3nt: TGTGCCAGTCTCAAGAACTCAGGGTATGGCTACACCTTC
j_gene: TRBJ2-2; d_gene: -; v_gene: TRBV10-3; abundance: few; CDR3aa: CALSESYTGELFF; CDR3nt: TGTGCCCTGAGCGAGAGCTACACCGGGGAGCTGTTTTTT
j_gene: TRBJ2-7; d_gene: -; v_gene: TRBV29-1; abundance: few; CDR3aa: CSVQGASQAYEQYF; CDR3nt: TGCAGCGTCCAAGGCGCTAGCCAGGCCTACGAGCAGTACTTC
j_gene: TRBJ1-2; d_gene: -; v_gene: TRBV11-2; abundance: -; CDR3aa: CASSRSRSNYGYTF; CDR3nt: TGTGCCAGCAGCCGCTCTCGTTCCAACTATGGCTACACCTTC
j_gene: TRBJ1-5; d_gene: -; v_gene: TRBV23-1; abundance: -; CDR3aa: CASGPSRTKPCVSNQPQHF; CDR3nt: TGCGCCAGCGGCCCGTCTCGGACGAAGCCCTGTGTTAGCAATCAGCCCCAGCATTTT
j_gene: TRBJ1-1; d_gene: TRBD1; v_gene: TRBV30; abundance: few; CDR3aa: CAWSWTGQGVGAFF; CDR3nt: TGTGCCTGGAGTTGGACGGGACAGGGAGTAGGGGCTTTCTTT
j_gene: TRBJ2-1; d_gene: TRBD2; v_gene: TRBV5-1; abundance: -; CDR3aa: CASQRLAGDVNEQFF; CDR3nt: TGCGCCAGCCAACGACTAGCGGGAGATGTCAATGAGCAGTTCTTC
j_gene: TRBJ1-1; d_gene: -; v_gene: TRBV29-1; abundance: few; CDR3aa: CSVVGGNTEAFF; CDR3nt: TGCAGCGTTGTGGGGGGGAACACTGAAGCTTTCTTT
j_gene: TRBJ2-7; d_gene: TRBD1; v_gene: TRBV29-1; abundance: -; CDR3aa: CSVEMGQGSYEQYF; CDR3nt: TGCAGCGTTGAGATGGGACAGGGTTCCTACGAGCAGTACTTC
j_gene: TRBJ1-2; d_gene: TRBD1; v_gene: TRBV6-1; abundance: -; CDR3aa: CASSIQGVDYGYTF; CDR3nt: TGTGCCAGCAGCATACAGGGGGTCGACTATGGCTACACCTTC
j_gene: TRBJ2-5; d_gene: -; v_gene: TRBV5-6; abundance: -; CDR3aa: CASSLGAAQETQYF; CDR3nt: TGTGCCAGCAGCCTCGGGGCAGCCCAAGAGACCCAGTACTTC
j_gene: TRBJ1-1; d_gene: -; v_gene: TRBV5-1; abundance: -; CDR3aa: CASSLRGRGNTEAFF; CDR3nt: TGCGCCAGCAGCTTGAGGGGACGGGGGAACACTGAAGCTTTCTTT
j_gene: TRBJ2-7; d_gene: -; v_gene: TRBV5-6; abundance: -; CDR3aa: CASSLLRGRARSFEQYF; CDR3nt: TGTGCCAGCAGCTTGCTGAGGGGGAGGGCCCGGTCTTTCGAGCAGTACTTC
j_gene: TRBJ1-1; d_gene: TRBD1; v_gene: TRBV29-1; abundance: -; CDR3aa: CSGEWTGGNTEAFF; CDR3nt: TGCAGCGGAGAATGGACAGGTGGGAACACTGAAGCTTTCTTT
j_gene: TRBJ2-3; d_gene: -; v_gene: TRBV5-6; abundance: few; CDR3aa: CASSSTIPSTDTQYF; CDR3nt: TGTGCCAGCAGCTCGACCATTCCAAGCACAGATACGCAGTATTTT
j_gene: TRBJ2-1; d_gene: TRBD2; v_gene: TRBV7-9; abundance: many; CDR3aa: CASSLAGGYNEQFF; CDR3nt: TGTGCCAGCAGCCTAGCGGGAGGTTACAATGAGCAGTTCTTC
j_gene: TRBJ2-1; d_gene: TRBD2; v_gene: TRBV7-2; abundance: few; CDR3aa: CASRLSGYYNEQFF; CDR3nt: TGTGCCAGCAGACTTAGCGGGTACTACAATGAGCAGTTCTTC
j_gene: TRBJ1-1; d_gene: -; v_gene: TRBV10-3; abundance: few; CDR3aa: CAISERGRDTEAFF; CDR3nt: TGTGCCATCAGTGAGCGGGGGAGAGACACTGAAGCTTTCTTT
j_gene: TRBJ2-3; d_gene: -; v_gene: TRBV18; abundance: -; CDR3aa: CASSDRTTDTQYF; CDR3nt: TGTGCCAGCTCAGACCGGACGACAGATACGCAGTATTTT
j_gene: TRBJ2-5; d_gene: -; v_gene: TRBV5-1; abundance: -; CDR3aa: CASSQGQGILAGLQETQYF; CDR3nt: TGCGCCAGCAGCCAGGGACAGGGGATACTAGCGGGTCTCCAAGAGACCCAGTACTTC
j_gene: TRBJ2-7; d_gene: TRBD2; v_gene: TRBV30; abundance: -; CDR3aa: CAWSPPYGGGADEQYF; CDR3nt: TGTGCCTGGAGTCCACCGTACGGGGGGGGCGCGGACGAGCAGTACTTC